This TCR beta chain was observed in a study of molecular identifiers for immune sequencing clone quantification. Study at large: RNA, taken in replicates from around 18,000 or 91,000 naive CD8 cells, was split five ways, with four sequenced.

The length of the CDR3 is 15 residues. Trimming took off 4 bases at V and 0 bases at J, with 10 bases between the two ends. TCRdb re-called the PCR reads with MiXCR, one entry per CDR3 protein. This sample yields over 600,000 distinct CDR3 sequences, of which 15% to 20% are seen a single time; roughly 0.85% belongs to the top ten. There are a few counts of this clonotype. Its cognate antigen is unknown. Naive CD8 T cell sorting was performed on the CD8+CD4-CCR7+CD45RA+ phenotype. Regarding the study as a whole: Clones above 20 RNA copies contained over 99% of effector molecules and under 1% of naive molecules. Highly expanded clone sizes could be underestimated by identical TCR molecules that share a barcode.

The V call is TRBV12-3 or TRBV12-4, the J call TRBJ1-3, with D unclear. The source of this sequence is a human donor in good health. Some libraries in this study had Jurkat cell RNA spiked in. Sequences were obtained from naive CD8+ T cells from blood, with Jurkat cell RNA spiked in. Subset meaning: FACS-sorted CD8+CD4-CCR7+CD45RA+ naive T cells. The CDR3 loop reads CASSSRLSSGNTIYF. The CDR3 bases are TGTGCCAGCAGTTCCCGATTGAGCTCTGGAAACACCATATATTTT.